This paragraph covers one T cell receptor (beta chain) sequence. Its antigen is not known. TCRdb fed the 5' RACE reads into MiXCR, producing one record per CDR3 protein. The repertoire consists of 350,000 to 500,000 distinct CDR3 sequences, with roughly a quarter occurring once and the leading ten covering about an eighth. This specimen comes from a study of T-cell memory formation after mild COVID-19. General observations from the study: The study found contracting CD4+ clones mainly in CM and EM and contracting CD8+ clones in EMRA.

CDR1 SQVTM and CDR2 ANQGSEA come from the germline V gene. V lost 5 bases and J 2 bases, leaving 10 bases between the germline ends. The CDR3 has 13 residues. The chain employs TRBV29-1 and TRBJ2-1, with D possibly called TRBD1 or TRBD2 (5 bases each). What was sequenced was PBMCs or a T cell subset sorted from them (not recorded which). The TCR originated in an adult woman who had mild COVID-19 (a few samples of this study predate the infection). Cell type and time point are not known. The DNA for the CDR3 is TGCAGCGTTTTGAGGGGCACCTACAATGAGCAGTTCTTC. It specifies CSVLRGTYNEQFF.